Reported below is one TCR beta chain. The cohort comprised adults aged about 18 to 100 years residing in under 25 US areas. Participants' reported clinical history set cohort assignment. The data are from a study of blood T cell repertoires in COVID-19. Whole-study context: T cells, B-cell-depleted T cells, or PBMCs supplied cDNA or gDNA.

Looked up from germline, CDR1 is SGHVS and CDR2 is FNYEAQ. This CDR3 has 13 amino acids. The ends were cut back, 2 bases at V and 6 bases at J, with 10 bases in the middle. The method was immunoSEQ multiplex PCR; TCRdb's version includes in-frame clones alone and lacks a portion of them. Of 300,000 to 400,000 clones in the sample, 90% were seen once. This receptor was identified in a man aged 55 to 69 who had recovered from COVID-19. This chain joins TRBV7-6 and TRBJ1-2, with no clear D. The sample comprised PBMCs or T cells enriched from blood (not recorded which). The CDR3, as DNA: TGTGCCAGCAGCTTAAGCCCGGGAAATGGCTACACCTTC. Amino acids: CASSLSPGNGYTF.